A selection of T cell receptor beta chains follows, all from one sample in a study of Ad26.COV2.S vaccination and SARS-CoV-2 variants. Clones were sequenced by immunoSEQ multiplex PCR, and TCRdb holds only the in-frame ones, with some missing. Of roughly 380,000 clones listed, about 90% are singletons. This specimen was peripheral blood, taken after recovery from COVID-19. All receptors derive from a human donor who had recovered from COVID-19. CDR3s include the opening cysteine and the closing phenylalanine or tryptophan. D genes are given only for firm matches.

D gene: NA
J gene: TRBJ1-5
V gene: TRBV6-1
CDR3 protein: CASSEGGFQPQHF

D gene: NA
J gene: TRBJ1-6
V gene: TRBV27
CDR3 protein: CASSLTASSYNSPLHF

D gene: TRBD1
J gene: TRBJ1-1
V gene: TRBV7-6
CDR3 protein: CASSPAGGTVVGAFF

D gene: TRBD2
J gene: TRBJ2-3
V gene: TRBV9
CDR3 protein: CPRSGGGSTDTQYF

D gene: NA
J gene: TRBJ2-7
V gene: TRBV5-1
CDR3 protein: CASSPIGGDEQYF

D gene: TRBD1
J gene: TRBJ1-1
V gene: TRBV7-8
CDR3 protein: CASSPRVTGTGGAFF

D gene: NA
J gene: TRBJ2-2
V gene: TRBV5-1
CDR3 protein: CASSFPDAGLETGELFF

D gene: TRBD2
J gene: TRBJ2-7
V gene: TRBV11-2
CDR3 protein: CASSYRLAGGYEQYF

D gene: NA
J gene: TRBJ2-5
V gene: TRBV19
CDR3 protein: CATQRGLQETQYF

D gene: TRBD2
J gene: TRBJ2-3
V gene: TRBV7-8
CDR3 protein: CASSLKIAGVGNTQYF

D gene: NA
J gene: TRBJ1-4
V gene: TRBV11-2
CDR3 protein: CASSLGGEKLFF

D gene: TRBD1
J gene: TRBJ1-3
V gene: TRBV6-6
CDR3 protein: CASSQQGAAFKAGNTIYF

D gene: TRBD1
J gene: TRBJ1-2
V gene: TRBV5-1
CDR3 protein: CASSLETGLYGYTF

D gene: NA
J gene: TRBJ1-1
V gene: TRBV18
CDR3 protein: CASSNGQPSRTEAFF

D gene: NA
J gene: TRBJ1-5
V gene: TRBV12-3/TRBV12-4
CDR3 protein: CASSLLSNQPQHF

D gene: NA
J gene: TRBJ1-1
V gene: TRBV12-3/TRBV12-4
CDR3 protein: CASTTSDGEAFF

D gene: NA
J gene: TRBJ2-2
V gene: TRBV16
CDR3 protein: CASISPVDGPGELFF

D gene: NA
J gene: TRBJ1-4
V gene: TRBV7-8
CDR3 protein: CASSLISGTGQLFF

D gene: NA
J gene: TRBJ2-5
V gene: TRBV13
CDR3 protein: CASSLGWQQETQYF

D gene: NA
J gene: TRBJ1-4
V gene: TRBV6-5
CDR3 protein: CASSSTKVGLHEKLFF

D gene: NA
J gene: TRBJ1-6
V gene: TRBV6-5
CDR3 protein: CARHEGRKNSPLHF

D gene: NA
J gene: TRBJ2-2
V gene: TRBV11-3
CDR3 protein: CASSLGVNGELFF

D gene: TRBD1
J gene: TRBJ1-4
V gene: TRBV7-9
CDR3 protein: CASSSGGGGLEKLFF

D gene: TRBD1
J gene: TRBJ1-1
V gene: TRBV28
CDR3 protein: CASSPSGQGGTEAFF

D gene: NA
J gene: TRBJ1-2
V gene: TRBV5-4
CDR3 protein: CASSLELQDYGYTF

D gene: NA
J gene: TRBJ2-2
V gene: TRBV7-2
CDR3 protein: CASSLVLTGELFF

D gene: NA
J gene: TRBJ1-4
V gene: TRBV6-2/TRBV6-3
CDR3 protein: CASSSDGVEKLFF

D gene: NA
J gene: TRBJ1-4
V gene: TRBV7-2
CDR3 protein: CASSSGGAFEKLFF

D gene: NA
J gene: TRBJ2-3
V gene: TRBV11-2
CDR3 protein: CASSSLEGVTDTQYF

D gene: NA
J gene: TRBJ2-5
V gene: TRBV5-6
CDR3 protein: CASSFILREETQYF

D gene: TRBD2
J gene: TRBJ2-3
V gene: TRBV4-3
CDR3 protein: CASSQESILAGGTDTQYF

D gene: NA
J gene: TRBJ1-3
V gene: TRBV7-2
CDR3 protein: CASSLDSPGYGNTIYF

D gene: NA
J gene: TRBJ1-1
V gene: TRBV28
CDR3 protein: CASSLWGGANTEAFF

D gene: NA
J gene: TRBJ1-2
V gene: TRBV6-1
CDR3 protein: CASSEATGARNPYGYTF

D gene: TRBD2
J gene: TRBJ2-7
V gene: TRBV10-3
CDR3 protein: CAIRSGTSGADGEQYF

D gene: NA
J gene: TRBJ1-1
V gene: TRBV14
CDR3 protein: CASSQFGLNTEAFF

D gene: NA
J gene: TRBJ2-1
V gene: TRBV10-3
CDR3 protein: CAISESDYDEQFF

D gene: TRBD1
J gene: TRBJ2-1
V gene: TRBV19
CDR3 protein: CASSIGQGAYNEQFF

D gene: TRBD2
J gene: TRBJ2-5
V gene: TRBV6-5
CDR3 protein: CASSFSGGSGTQYF

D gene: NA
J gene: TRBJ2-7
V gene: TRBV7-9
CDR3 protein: CASSPLGSGGYEQYF

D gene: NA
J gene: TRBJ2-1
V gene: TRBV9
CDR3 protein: CASTGAGGLGNEQFF

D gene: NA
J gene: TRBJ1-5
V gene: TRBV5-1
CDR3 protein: CASSLTVNQPQHF

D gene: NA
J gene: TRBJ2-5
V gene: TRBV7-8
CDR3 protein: CASTAQASQETQYF

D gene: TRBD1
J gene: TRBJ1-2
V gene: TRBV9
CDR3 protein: CASSVTGNNYGYTF

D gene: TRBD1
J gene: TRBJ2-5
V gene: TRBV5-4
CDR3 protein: CASSFNSQGGETQYF

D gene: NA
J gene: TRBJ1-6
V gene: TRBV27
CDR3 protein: CASSLNSGVWNSPLHF

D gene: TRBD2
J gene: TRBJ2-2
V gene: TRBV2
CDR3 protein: CASNRGGANGELFF

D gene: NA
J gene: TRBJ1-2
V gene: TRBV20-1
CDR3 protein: CSASPAPGVSYTF

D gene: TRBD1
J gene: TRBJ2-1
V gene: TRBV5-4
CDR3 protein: CASSLAQGQGAYNEQFF

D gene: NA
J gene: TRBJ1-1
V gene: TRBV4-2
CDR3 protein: CASSQGMNTEAFF

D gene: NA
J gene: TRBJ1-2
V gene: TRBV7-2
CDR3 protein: CASSSRGGYYGYTF

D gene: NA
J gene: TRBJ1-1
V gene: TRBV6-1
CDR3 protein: CASSENRDSQRAFF

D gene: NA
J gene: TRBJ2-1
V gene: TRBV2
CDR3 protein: CASSEYGVLTYNEQFF

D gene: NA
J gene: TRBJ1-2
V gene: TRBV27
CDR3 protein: CASSLQGAPNYGYTF

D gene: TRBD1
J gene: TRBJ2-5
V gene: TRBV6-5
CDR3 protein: CASSYRTGKETQYF